This entry is about one T cell receptor beta chain. Treatment: approximately 18 received Ad26.COV2.S at low or high dose, single or two shots; about 5 received placebo; per-sample allocation not given. Day 63 after the first injection of vaccine or placebo was the sampling time. Libraries were prepared by immunoSEQ multiplex PCR; TCRdb keeps only in-frame clonotypes and omits some of them. The sample has around 320,000 clones, about 82% seen once; the top ten hold around 2%. These data come from a study of Ad26.COV2.S vaccination and SARS-CoV-2 variants. The CDR3 runs 12 residues. The sequence was obtained from a person aged 18-65 years who received the Ad26.COV2.S COVID-19 vaccine or a placebo. Sequencing used peripheral blood, obtained in a trial of Ad26.COV2.S vaccine versus placebo. V and J are TRBV21-1 and TRBJ2-1; the tabulated D call, TRBD2, remains unverified against the DNA. TRBV21-1 is recorded as a pseudogene. CDR3 sequence reads: CASSREGDEQFF. The CDR3 coding sequence is TGTGCCAGCAGCCGGGAGGGCGATGAGCAGTTCTTC.